The source of this T cell receptor beta chain is a study of blood T cells in healthy people across ages. Findings and caveats of the study: Calculation of diversity from one million T cells yielded estimates considered to be underestimates. Naive CD4+ cells and diversity were both higher in long-lived donors than in aged donors.

Primed by a sample-barcoded 5' primer and a J-beta primer mix, a second PCR proceeded for 7 to 11 cycles. MiXCR, run by TCRdb on the 5' RACE reads, gives a single entry per CDR3 protein. This sample has hundreds of thousands of distinct CDR3 sequences, with 52% found just once. To note about this clonotype: The antigen remains unidentified.

The source is a woman aged 80 or older in good health. Material: blood.

CDR3 residues: CSARVPADRTGEQFF. DNA of the CDR3: TGCAGTGCTAGAGTACCAGCGGACCGAACGGGTGAGCAGTTCTTC. This chain uses TRBV20-1 with TRBJ2-1, with D possibly matching TRBD2 (5 bases). CDR1 DFQATT and CDR2 SNEGSKA come from the germline V gene (reference sequence). This CDR3 is 15 amino acids long. The ends were cut back, 1 base at V and 9 bases at J, with 19 bases in the middle.